The clone carrying this TCR beta chain was counted between two and nine times. The data are from a study of naive and memory T cell subsets. Amplification of ligated cDNA took four PCR rounds with SP2 and nested alpha and beta constant primers. For blood and skin samples, reverse transcription used TCR alpha and beta constant primers. TCRdb recomputed calls from the UMI-ligation and nested PCR reads with MiXCR, one row per CDR3 protein. This table has some 21,000 distinct CDR3 sequences, about 6.1% appearing once. The CDR3 is 13 residues long. Trimming left V 4 bases short and J 5 bases short, with 12 bases between. Germline V CDR1 and CDR2: SGHRS, YFSETQ. Treatment reported: skin biopsy from PPD injection site in Mantoux-positive individual. The library had UMIs added by 3' ligation of an oligonucleotide to TCR cDNA.

Source: skin, taken from a tuberculin skin test site. The source of this sequence is an adult in good health. V usage is TRBV5-1 and J usage is TRBJ2-5; a possible D gene is TRBD1 (5 bases). CDR3 in amino acids: CASSGAGYETQYF. CDR3 DNA: TGCGCCAGCAGCGGGGCCGGATACGAGACCCAGTACTTC.